This TCR beta chain is drawn from a study of T cell changes during pregnancy in multiple sclerosis. The table came from immunoSEQ multiplex PCR; TCRdb's copy has only in-frame clones and leaves some out. Counted here are roughly 60,000 clones, 80% to 90% occurring once; the ten biggest clones make up around 0.58%. V lost 0 bases and J 8 bases, leaving 16 bases between the germline ends. Germline CDR1 KGHSH, CDR2 LQKENI. This CDR3 contains 15 residues. The specimen was CD4+ T cells from peripheral blood mononuclear cells, collected in the first trimester of pregnancy. This sequence joins TRBV18 and TRBJ1-2; D is possibly TRBD1 (5 bases). The clonotype comes from a female donor with multiple sclerosis, enrolled in a pregnancy study. CDR3 DNA sequence: TGTGCCAGCTCACCACCGCAGGGATTTGGTGGAGGCTACACCTTC. The encoded protein is CASSPPQGFGGGYTF.